This T cell receptor (beta chain) stems from a study of control samples from healthy donors and cancer patients. With 5 bases removed from V and 7 bases from J, the gap between germline ends came to 11 bases. This CDR3 is built from 13 residues. Germline V gene sequence: CDR1 SNHLY, CDR2 FYNNEI. Sequencing used immunoSEQ multiplex PCR; TCRdb keeps in-frame clones, though not all of them. The table shows about 54,000 clones, with around 95% occurring only once. This chain joins TRBV2 and TRBJ2-2; D not resolved. This sequence originates from a woman in her twenties or thirties in good health. Sequencing was carried out using blood. The CDR3 here is CASSQRMGGELFF. The CDR3 DNA is TGTGCCAGCAGTCAAAGGATGGGCGGGGAGCTGTTTTTT. Variable domain in full (rest from reference TRBV2 and TRBJ2-2): EPEVTQTPSHQVTQMGQEVILRCVPISNHLYFYWYRQILGQKVEFLVSFYNNEISEKSEIFDDQFSVERPDGSNFTLKIRSTKLEDSAMYFCASSQRMGGELFFGEGSRLTVL.